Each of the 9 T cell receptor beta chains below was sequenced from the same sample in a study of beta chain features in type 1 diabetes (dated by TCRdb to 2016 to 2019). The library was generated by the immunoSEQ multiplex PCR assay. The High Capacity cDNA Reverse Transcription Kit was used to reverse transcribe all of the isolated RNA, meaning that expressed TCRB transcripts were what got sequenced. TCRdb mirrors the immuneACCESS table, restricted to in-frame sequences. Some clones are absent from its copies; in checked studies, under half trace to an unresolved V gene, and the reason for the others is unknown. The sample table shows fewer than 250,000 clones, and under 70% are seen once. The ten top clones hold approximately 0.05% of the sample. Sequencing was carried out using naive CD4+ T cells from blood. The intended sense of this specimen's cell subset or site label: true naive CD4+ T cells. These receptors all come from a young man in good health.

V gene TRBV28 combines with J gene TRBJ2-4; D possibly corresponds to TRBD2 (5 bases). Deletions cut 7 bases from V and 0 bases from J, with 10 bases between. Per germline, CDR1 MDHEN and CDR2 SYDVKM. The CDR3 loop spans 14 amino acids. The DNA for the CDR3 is TGTGCCAGCACCCCCGGACTAGCCAAAAACATTCAGTACTTC. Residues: CASTPGLAKNIQYF. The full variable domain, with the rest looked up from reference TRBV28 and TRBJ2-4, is DVKVTQSSRYLVKRTGEKVFLECVQDMDHENMFWYRQDPGLGLRLIYFSYDVKMKEKGDIPEGYSVSREKKERFSLILESASTNQTSMYLCASTPGLAKNIQYFGAGTRLSVL.

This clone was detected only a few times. CDR3 in amino acids: CSATRETQYF. The CDR3 DNA reads TGCAGTGCCACAAGAGAGACCCAGTACTTC. V gene TRBV20-1 combines with J gene TRBJ2-5; D unclear. With 6 bases removed from V and 4 bases from J, the gap between germline ends came to 6 bases. The CDR3 loop spans 10 amino acids. The germline CDR1 and CDR2 sequences are DFQATT and SNEGSKA (reference sequence).

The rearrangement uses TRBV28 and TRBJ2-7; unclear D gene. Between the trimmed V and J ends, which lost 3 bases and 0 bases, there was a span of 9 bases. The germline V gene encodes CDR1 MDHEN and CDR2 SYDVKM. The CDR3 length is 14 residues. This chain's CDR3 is CASSFGQPSYEQYF. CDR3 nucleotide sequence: TGTGCCAGCAGTTTCGGGCAGCCCTCCTACGAGCAGTACTTC.

Here the CDR3 reads CASSVVGWSGYTF. CDR3 sequence (DNA): TGTGCCAGCAGTGTAGTAGGGTGGAGTGGCTACACCTTC. V usage is TRBV25-1 and J usage is TRBJ1-2; D is ambiguous. This CDR3 comprises 13 residues. The V gene's germline CDR1 is MGHDK and CDR2 SYGVNS. The V end lost 4 bases, the J end lost 7 bases, and 13 bases lay between the germline ends.

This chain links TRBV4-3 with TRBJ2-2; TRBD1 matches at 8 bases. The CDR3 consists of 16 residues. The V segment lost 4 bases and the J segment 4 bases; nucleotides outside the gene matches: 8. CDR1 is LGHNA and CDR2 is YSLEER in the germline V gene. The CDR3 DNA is TGCGCCAGCAGCCGTATTCGGACAGGGCCCACCGGGGAGCTGTTTTTT. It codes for CASSRIRTGPTGELFF.

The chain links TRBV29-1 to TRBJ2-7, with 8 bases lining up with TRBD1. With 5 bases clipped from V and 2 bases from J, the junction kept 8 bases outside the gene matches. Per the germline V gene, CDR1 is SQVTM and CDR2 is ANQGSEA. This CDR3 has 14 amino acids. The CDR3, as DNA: TGCAGCGTTTACGACAGGGGCCTAACCTACGAGCAGTACTTC. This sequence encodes CSVYDRGLTYEQYF.

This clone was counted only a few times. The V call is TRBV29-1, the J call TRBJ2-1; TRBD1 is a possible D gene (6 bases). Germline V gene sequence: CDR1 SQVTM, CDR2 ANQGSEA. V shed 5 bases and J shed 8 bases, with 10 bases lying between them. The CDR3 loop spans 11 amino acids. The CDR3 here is CSVKRGYEQFF. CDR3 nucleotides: TGCAGCGTTAAAAGGGGGTATGAGCAGTTCTTC.

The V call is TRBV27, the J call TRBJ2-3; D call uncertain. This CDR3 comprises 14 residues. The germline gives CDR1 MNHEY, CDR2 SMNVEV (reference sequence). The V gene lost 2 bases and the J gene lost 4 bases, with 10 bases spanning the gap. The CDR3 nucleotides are TGTGCCAGCAGTTTACGGAACAGACCAGATACGCAGTATTTT. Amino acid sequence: CASSLRNRPDTQYF.

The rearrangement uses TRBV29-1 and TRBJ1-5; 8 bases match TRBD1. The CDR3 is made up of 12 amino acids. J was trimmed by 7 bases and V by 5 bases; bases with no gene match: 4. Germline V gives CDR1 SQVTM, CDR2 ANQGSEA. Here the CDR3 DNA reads TGCAGCGTTTTGGACAGGGCGCAGCCCCAGCATTTT. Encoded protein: CSVLDRAQPQHF.